This note documents a single T cell receptor (delta chain) sequence. In this sample, this clone turned up a few times. The specificity of this receptor is unknown. No qualities accompany the bases; no much larger clone lies one base away. The receptor library was made with RT-PCR. The sample was run on an Illumina MiSeq. TCRdb called clones anew from the public reads via CATT; matching DNA rows were later pooled. The sample profile shows over 1,000 delta-chain clones; 8.5% of them were found once. The top ten constitute around three fifths of the sample. These data originate in a study of gamma-delta T cells after stem cell transplantation (TCRdb year 2016). Inclusive of the bounding cysteine and phenylalanine, the CDR3 is 14 residues long. Only CDR3 DNA remains: 42 bases, in frame from the first base. The V and J ends are trimmed by 2 bases and 0 bases, leaving 9 bases between them. The germline V gene gives CDR1 as GEAIGNYY and CDR2 as EKD.

Sequencing input: gamma-delta T cells. The chain is encoded by TRDV2 joined to TRDJ1, with the D gene not confidently named. This TCR derives from a human donor. It is not recorded whose cells these are; they may come from a transplant donor. CDR3 region: CACDMLGYTDKLIF. The bases are TGTGCCTGTGACATGCTCGGGTACACCGATAAACTCATCTTT.